These 29 T cell receptor beta chains share one sample of origin, sequenced in a study of T-cell reconstitution after alpha-beta-depleted transplantation in children. A library of TCRbeta sequences, prepared with unique molecular identifiers, was generated. TCRdb passed the PCR reads through MiXCR, listing each CDR3 protein once. The data show roughly 500,000 distinct CDR3 sequences, roughly a tenth seen once. This specimen was PBMCs, taken before TCRalphabeta/CD19-depleted stem cell transplant. All receptors derive from a child aged 2 to 10 with inherited bone marrow failure, due to receive a stem cell transplant.

J is TRBJ2-1 and V is TRBV7-9; D is ambiguous. V was pared by 5 bases and J by 10 bases, with 12 bases between. Germline CDR1 reads SEHNR; CDR2 reads FQNEAQ (reference sequence). CDR3 length: 12 residues. In DNA form, the CDR3 reads TGTGCCAGCAGCCCCCCGGGTATCGAGCAGTTCTTC. Amino acid sequence: CASSPPGIEQFF.

This clonotype was counted a few times. V is TRBV4-1 and J is TRBJ2-5; 14 nucleotides agree with TRBD2. There are 21 residues in the CDR3. Unmatched junction bases numbered 18, after V lost 4 bases and J lost 2 bases. Germline loops: CDR1 MGHRA, CDR2 YSYEKL. CDR3 sequence: CASSRNLWGLAGEGAQETQYF. CDR3 in DNA: TGCGCCAGCAGCCGGAACCTATGGGGACTAGCGGGAGAGGGGGCACAAGAGACCCAGTACTTC.

In its sample, this clonotype was seen many times. The chain uses TRBV25-1 and TRBJ2-5, with TRBD2 matching 7 bases. Germline-derived CDR1 and CDR2 are MGHDK and SYGVNS. The CDR3 is 16 amino acids. The V gene end was trimmed by 2 bases and the J gene end by 1 base; junction bases not matched to a gene: 7. The CDR3 reads CASSELGGSPQETQYF. The CDR3 DNA follows: TGTGCCAGCAGTGAACTGGGGGGGAGTCCCCAAGAGACCCAGTACTTC.

The chain is built from TRBV20-1 and TRBJ1-2; D is uncertain. Germline values: CDR1 DFQATT, CDR2 SNEGSKA (reference sequence). Trimming removed 4 bases at V and 7 bases at J, with 22 bases between. The CDR3 covers 15 residues. The CDR3 reads CSAKIPYGVDCGYTF. The CDR3 bases are TGCAGTGCTAAAATCCCATATGGGGTAGACTGTGGCTACACCTTC.

At least ten counts were recorded for this clonotype. This chain connects TRBV6-5 to TRBJ1-1; weak D call: TRBD1 (6 bases). The CDR3 contains 15 residues. V was pared by 0 bases and J by 5 bases, with 13 bases between. From germline, CDR1 is MNHEY and CDR2 SVGAGI. The CDR3 here is CASSYSQGLGTEAFF. The CDR3 DNA follows: TGTGCCAGCAGTTACTCGCAGGGGTTAGGGACTGAAGCTTTCTTT.

This clonotype showed up many times. The V and J genes are TRBV20-1 and TRBJ1-2, with D unclear. The CDR3 length is 12 residues. Trimming removed 3 bases at V and 6 bases at J, with 11 bases between. Per germline, CDR1 DFQATT and CDR2 SNEGSKA (reference sequence). This CDR3 reads CSASAGRHGYTF. CDR3 coding DNA: TGCAGTGCTAGCGCAGGTCGCCATGGCTACACCTTC.

On this clonotype: This may stem from a read error, because a much larger clone lies one nucleotide away. This chain joins TRBV7-2 and TRBJ2-2; D remains unclear. CDR3 size: 14 residues. CDR1 is SGHTA and CDR2 is FQGNSA in the germline V gene. CDR3 in amino acids: CVSSWGTNTGELFF. CDR3 bases: TGTGTCAGCAGCTGGGGAACGAACACCGGGGAGCTGTTTTTT.

The table lists this clonotype with many counts. The rearrangement links TRBV11-2 to TRBJ2-7; no clear D gene. CDR1 is SGHAT, CDR2 FQNNGV, per germline. Trimming removed 3 bases from V and 2 bases from J, with 11 bases in between. This CDR3 is 14 amino acids long. The CDR3 loop reads CASSFGQRAYEQYF. The CDR3, as DNA: TGTGCCAGCAGCTTCGGTCAAAGGGCCTACGAGCAGTACTTC.

This clonotype was picked up many times. V usage is TRBV7-2 and J usage is TRBJ2-5, with no clear D. Per the germline V gene, CDR1 is SGHTA and CDR2 is FQGNSA. The CDR3 sequence is 14 residues long. Trimming left V 3 bases short and J 5 bases short, with 13 bases between. CDR3 sequence (DNA): TGTGCCAGCAGCTTCCGGGCGGCCGGGGAGACCCAGTACTTC. It translates to CASSFRAAGETQYF.

This sequence joins TRBV2 and TRBJ2-1, with 7 bases fitting TRBD1. CDR1 is SNHLY, CDR2 FYNNEI, per germline. The CDR3 has 14 amino acids. The trim removed 5 bases at V and 2 bases at J, leaving 3 bases unmatched. This chain's CDR3 is CASSRQGTYNEQFF. Here the CDR3 DNA reads TGTGCCAGCAGTCGACAGGGAACCTACAATGAGCAGTTCTTC.

This clonotype was seen ten or more times. The chain employs TRBV4-3 and TRBJ2-2, with 9 bases matching TRBD1. The CDR3 covers 15 residues. J gave up 3 bases and V 2 bases, and 1 base lay outside the gene matches. Germline lookup yields CDR1 LGHNA and CDR2 YSLEER. The CDR3 nucleotides read TGCGCCAGCAGCCAACGGACAGGGGACACCGGGGAGCTGTTTTTT. Translation gives CASSQRTGDTGELFF.

About this clonotype itself: A read error is possible here, since a much larger clone lies one base away. The J gene is TRBJ2-7, the V gene TRBV5-5; TRBD2 might be the D (6 bases). Looked up from germline, CDR1 is SGHKS and CDR2 is YYEKEE (reference sequence). The CDR3 runs to 15 residues. CDR3 sequence reads: CASSGGTSPIYEQNF. CDR3 sequence (DNA): TGTGCCAGCAGCGGAGGGACTTCCCCAATCTACGAGCAGAACTTC.

There are many counts of this clonotype. V usage is TRBV9 and J usage is TRBJ2-5; a possible D gene is TRBD2 (6 bases). The CDR3 length is 14 residues. Germline assignment: CDR1 SGDLS and CDR2 YYNGEE. V lost 3 bases to trimming and J lost 4 bases, with 13 bases between them. The CDR3 reads CASSAGHSGETQYF. Here the CDR3 DNA reads TGTGCCAGCAGCGCCGGGCATAGCGGAGAGACCCAGTACTTC.

A remark on this clonotype: This clone may be a read error of a much larger clone one base away. CDR3 nucleotides: TGTGCCATCCAAGGACAGGAGACAGATACGCAGTATTTT. Its protein is CAIQGQETDTQYF. The rearrangement links TRBV10-3 to TRBJ2-3; 7 nucleotides align to TRBD1. Germline lookup yields CDR1 ENHRY and CDR2 SYGVKD. There are 13 residues in the CDR3. J was trimmed by 3 bases and V by 8 bases; bases with no gene match: 5.

The sample holds many counts of this clonotype. CDR3: CASSFGGDQPQHF. CDR3 in DNA: TGTGCCAGCAGTTTCGGGGGGGATCAGCCCCAGCATTTT. The chain carries TRBV12-3 or TRBV12-4 and TRBJ1-5, with D maybe TRBD1 (5 bases). V lost 3 bases, J lost 5 bases, and 8 bases lay in between. The CDR3 runs to 13 residues.

This clonotype was counted ten times or more. The genes are TRBV20-1 and TRBJ2-1, with D perhaps matching TRBD2 (6 bases). Germline-derived CDR1 and CDR2 are DFQATT and SNEGSKA (reference sequence). The CDR3 extends over 14 amino acids. Deletions cut 0 bases from V and 4 bases from J, with 10 bases between. This CDR3 is CSARDRDFYNEQFF. The CDR3 nucleotides read TGCAGTGCTAGAGACCGGGACTTTTACAATGAGCAGTTCTTC.

The V and J genes are TRBV5-4 and TRBJ2-3, with 9 bases identical to TRBD2. The ends lost 3 bases at V and 5 bases at J; junction bases unmatched: 4. Looked up from germline, CDR1 is SGHNT and CDR2 is YYREEE (reference sequence). The CDR3 contains 14 residues. DNA for the CDR3: TGTGCCAGCAGCTGGAGACTAGCGGAAGATACGCAGTATTTT. Its translation: CASSWRLAEDTQYF. The entire variable domain, with the rest obtained from reference TRBV5-4 and TRBJ2-3, is as follows: ETGVTQSPTHLIKTRGQQVTLRCSSQSGHNTVSWYQQALGQGPQFIFQYYREEENGRGNFPPRFSGLQFPNYSSELNVNALELDDSALYLCASSWRLAEDTQYFGPGTRLTVL.

This clonotype was seen more than once but under ten times. The chain carries TRBV3-1 and TRBJ2-4; 15 bases are shared with TRBD2. Germline lookup yields CDR1 LGHDT and CDR2 YNNKEL (reference sequence). Trimming cost V 6 bases and J 3 bases; bases outside gene matches: 9. The CDR3 consists of 18 residues. This CDR3 is CASRGTSGRTSGKNIQYF. The DNA for the CDR3 is TGTGCCAGCAGGGGGACTAGCGGGAGGACGTCGGGCAAAAACATTCAGTACTTC.

This clonotype was counted many times. The V call is TRBV12-3 or TRBV12-4, the J call TRBJ1-4; 7 nucleotides match TRBD1. This CDR3 has 15 amino acids. The V and J ends lost 3 bases and 3 bases, in that order; junction bases with no gene match: 4. The CDR3 reads CASSFRGWANEKLFF. The CDR3, as DNA: TGTGCCAGCAGTTTCAGGGGGTGGGCTAATGAAAAACTGTTTTTT.

This rearrangement joins TRBV29-1 to TRBJ2-3; D uncertain. CDR1 and CDR2 from the germline V gene are SQVTM and ANQGSEA. The ends were cut back, 6 bases at V and 0 bases at J, with 13 bases in the middle. There are 14 residues in the CDR3. The CDR3 spells CSVRPLTSTDTQYF. CDR3 DNA sequence: TGCAGCGTCAGACCGTTAACTAGCACAGATACGCAGTATTTT.

The rearrangement joins TRBV12-3 or TRBV12-4 to TRBJ1-1; possibly TRBD1 for D (5 bases). This CDR3 has 12 residues. Trimming removed 4 bases from V and 10 bases from J, with 13 bases in between. The CDR3 sequence is CASSSKGIRAFF. The CDR3 DNA sequence: TGTGCCAGCAGTTCTAAGGGGATTCGAGCTTTCTTT.

A remark on this clonotype: It may be a read error: a sequence one base away is much more abundant. The chain recombines TRBV3-1 with TRBJ1-1; D is perhaps TRBD1 (6 bases). The V end was cut by 0 bases, the J end by 1 base, with 12 bases between. The CDR3 consists of 16 residues. CDR1 and CDR2 (germline): LGHDT, YNNKEL (reference sequence). This chain's CDR3 is CASSQERQAANTEAFF. The CDR3 nucleotides read TGTGCCAGCAGCCAAGAGAGACAGGCCGCGAACACTGAAGCTTTCTTT.

This clonotype was observed at least ten times. This sequence joins TRBV7-9 and TRBJ2-7; no firm D call. The CDR3 totals 13 residues. Trimming pared 5 bases from V and 1 base from J, leaving 9 bases between. The germline V gene has CDR1 SEHNR and CDR2 FQNEAQ (reference sequence). This chain's CDR3 is CASSPPESYEQYF. In DNA, the CDR3 is TGTGCCAGCAGCCCTCCAGAATCCTACGAGCAGTACTTC.

In its sample, this clonotype was seen many times. The V call is TRBV20-1, the J call TRBJ1-1; 7 nucleotides align to TRBD1. The CDR3 runs 12 residues. Germline CDR1 DFQATT, CDR2 SNEGSKA (reference sequence). V gave up 6 bases and J gave up 3 bases; unmatched junction bases: 4. The chain's CDR3 is CSATTGDTEAFF. In DNA form, the CDR3 reads TGCAGTGCGACCACAGGGGACACTGAAGCTTTCTTT.

This clonotype was observed at least ten times. Written as DNA, the CDR3 is TGTGCCAGCAGTTTTCGGGGGGCTGTGAATCAGCCCCAGCATTTT. Amino acids: CASSFRGAVNQPQHF. This chain connects TRBV12-3 or TRBV12-4 to TRBJ1-5; D may be TRBD1 (6 bases). The CDR3 spans 15 residues. Between the trimmed V and J ends, which lost 3 bases and 4 bases, there was a span of 13 bases.

This clonotype was found many times. The rearrangement uses TRBV29-1 and TRBJ2-7; D is possibly TRBD1 or TRBD2 (5 bases each). V dropped 7 bases and J dropped 5 bases, with 12 bases sitting between them. Per the germline V gene, CDR1 is SQVTM and CDR2 is ANQGSEA. The CDR3 consists of 11 residues. CDR3 nucleotide sequence: TGCAGCGCCACAGGAGGTCACGAGCAGTACTTC. It yields the protein CSATGGHEQYF.

This clonotype occurred many times. V and J are TRBV9 and TRBJ2-2, with D tentatively TRBD2 (5 bases). This CDR3 comprises 14 residues. Germline CDR1 is SGDLS and CDR2 is YYNGEE. Deletions cut 4 bases from V and 7 bases from J, with 14 bases between. The CDR3 bases are TGTGCCAGCAGCCCAACTGCGGGCCACGGGGAGCTGTTTTTT. Protein product: CASSPTAGHGELFF.

This clonotype occurred many times. The chain links TRBV6-5 to TRBJ1-2; D is possibly TRBD1 (5 bases). The CDR3 is made up of 13 amino acids. Germline CDR1 is MNHEY and CDR2 is SVGAGI. V dropped 0 bases and J dropped 6 bases, with 8 bases sitting between them. The CDR3 region is CASSYSQGHGYTF. The CDR3 DNA sequence: TGTGCCAGCAGTTACTCCCAGGGTCATGGCTACACCTTC.

Ten or more counts support this clonotype. The chain recombines TRBV9 with TRBJ2-2; TRBD1 matches 8 bases. Germline V gene sequence: CDR1 SGDLS, CDR2 YYNGEE. The V gene end was trimmed by 4 bases and the J gene end by 7 bases; junction bases not matched to a gene: 9. This CDR3 is built from 15 residues. Written as DNA, the CDR3 is TGTGCCAGCAGCCCCCCGACAGGGGTGGACGGGGAGCTGTTTTTT. Residues: CASSPPTGVDGELFF.